This T cell receptor beta chain was recorded in a study of cytomegalovirus exposure and HLA in healthy donors. Study observations and caveats: Later analysis demonstrated an association between a missense DCLRE1C variant and TCR beta V- and J-gene trimming.

Comment on this clone: Its matching antigen is unknown.

The PCR ran on 60 Vbeta and 13 Jbeta primers. Measured with immunoSEQ multiplex PCR; TCRdb has only the in-frame clones, and not every one. The sample lists about 140,000 clones, over 60% occurring once. Input material: PBMCs. The sequence was collected from a middle-aged man in good health and CMV-seronegative.

This CDR3 is CASSQDLGGNTIYF. The CDR3 DNA follows: TGCGCCAGCAGCCAAGATCTCGGGGGGAACACCATATATTTT. The rearrangement uses TRBV4-3 and TRBJ1-3; tentatively, D is TRBD1 (5 bases). V was pared by 0 bases and J by 7 bases, with 10 bases between. The CDR3 is 14 residues long. In germline, CDR1 is LGHNA, CDR2 YSLEER.